The next 15 T cell receptor beta chains were all read from a single sample in a study of radiation and T cells in renal cell carcinoma. Assay: immunoSEQ multiplex PCR; the TCRdb copy retains only in-frame clones and omits some. The sample has tens of thousands of clones, over 75% seen once. The sample's time point: blood 2 weeks post-SBRT. The treatment was: 15 Gy SBRT to primary tumor, nephrectomy 4 weeks later. Here the sequenced sample was blood, taken from a patient whose treatment included radiotherapy and nephrectomy. These receptors were obtained from a man aged 55-75 years with renal cell carcinoma.

The V gene is TRBV23-1, the J gene TRBJ1-5; D gene uncertain. TRBV23-1 is marked as an open reading frame, function uncertain. The CDR3 has 16 amino acids. V lost 3 bases and J lost 0, with 12 bases in between. Here the CDR3 DNA reads TGCGCCAGCAGTCATCATGTCGGCGTTAGCAATCAGCCCCAGCATTTT. This gives the protein CASSHHVGVSNQPQHF.

The V call is TRBV7-9, the J call TRBJ2-7; TRBD2 is a possible D gene (5 bases). CDR3 length equals 13 residues. CDR1 and CDR2 from the germline V gene are SEHNR and FQNEAQ (reference sequence). The V end was cut by 4 bases, the J end by 0 bases, with 7 bases between. CDR3 residues: CASSSDYSYEQYF. CDR3 nucleotides: TGTGCCAGCAGCTCTGACTACTCCTACGAGCAGTACTTC.

The V gene is TRBV7-4, the J gene TRBJ1-4, with D tentatively TRBD1 (6 bases). CDR1 and CDR2 from the germline V gene are SGHVT and SQSDAQ. Between the trimmed V and J ends, which lost 2 bases and 8 bases, there was a span of 18 bases. The CDR3 spans 16 residues. This CDR3 reads CASSLRWGPTREKLFF. In DNA, the CDR3 is TGTGCCAGCAGCTTAAGGTGGGGGCCGACGAGGGAAAAACTGTTTTTT.

The chain uses TRBV5-1 and TRBJ2-2; TRBD2 matches 7 bases. Germline assignment: CDR1 SGHRS and CDR2 YFSETQ. J gave up 7 bases and V 8 bases, and 17 bases lay outside the gene matches. The CDR3 length is 16 residues. CDR3 sequence: CASSTQAGLLGGELFF. The CDR3 DNA reads as TGCGCCAGTTCTACTCAAGCGGGACTCCTTGGCGGGGAGCTGTTTTTT.

The chain recombines TRBV9 with TRBJ2-7; a weak D match, TRBD1 (6 bases). Germline CDR1 is SGDLS and CDR2 is YYNGEE. V lost 4 bases and J lost 2, with 13 bases in between. This CDR3 contains 14 residues. The CDR3 region is CASSPRQEAYEQYF. CDR3 nucleotides: TGTGCCAGCAGCCCAAGACAGGAAGCCTACGAGCAGTACTTC.

The chain has TRBV23-1 and TRBJ2-7; D might be TRBD1 (6 bases). TRBV23-1 is identified as an open reading frame with a role that is uncertain. V was shortened by 6 bases and J by 6 bases, with 15 bases between the two germline ends. The CDR3 is 13 amino acids. CDR3 region: CASRPPRGCEQYF. DNA for the CDR3: TGCGCCAGCAGACCACCCAGGGGCTGCGAGCAGTACTTC.

The V gene is TRBV4-2, the J gene TRBJ1-2; 8 bases line up with TRBD1. Trimming removed 0 bases from V and 7 bases from J; junction bases left unmatched: 4. Germline loops: CDR1 LGHNA, CDR2 YNFKEQ. The CDR3 runs 14 residues. CDR3 nucleotides: TGTGCCAGCAGCCAAGAAGGACAGGGCTTTGGCTACACCTTC. It encodes CASSQEGQGFGYTF.

The rearrangement joins TRBV21-1 to TRBJ2-7; the table gives TRBD1 as D, unverified against the DNA. TRBV21-1 corresponds to a pseudogene. The CDR3 is 14 amino acids. This CDR3 reads CASSSTGGSYEQYF. CDR3 nucleotide sequence: TGTGCCAGCAGCTCAACAGGGGGATCCTACGAGCAGTACTTC.

This clone was recorded a few times. The chain joins TRBV20-1 to TRBJ2-7; D remains ambiguous. The CDR3 runs to 11 residues. Germline loops: CDR1 DFQATT, CDR2 SNEGSKA (reference sequence). The V gene lost 3 bases and the J gene lost 5 bases, with 8 bases spanning the gap. CDR3 residues: CSARAYDEQYF. The CDR3 DNA reads TGCAGTGCTAGGGCCTATGACGAGCAGTACTTC.

The chain combines TRBV6-5 with TRBJ2-1; D gene uncertain. The CDR3 consists of 13 residues. V dropped 2 bases and J dropped 10 bases, with 12 bases sitting between them. The germline gives CDR1 MNHEY, CDR2 SVGAGI. This CDR3 reads CASSYLYGREQFF. The CDR3 bases are TGTGCCAGCAGTTACCTCTACGGCAGGGAGCAGTTCTTC.

This clone was observed a few times. The chain uses TRBV5-5 and TRBJ2-7; D might be TRBD1 (5 bases). V was trimmed by 0 bases and J by 1 base, leaving 11 bases between them. The CDR3 contains 15 residues. Germline V gene data show CDR1 as SGHKS and CDR2 as YYEKEE (reference sequence). The CDR3 DNA is TGTGCCAGCAGCTTGGAGGCAGGGCAGTCCTACGAGCAGTACTTC. Amino acids: CASSLEAGQSYEQYF.

The rearrangement links TRBV9 to TRBJ2-3, with TRBD2 matching over 7 bases. Trimming cost V 0 bases and J 1 base; bases outside gene matches: 5. Germline V gene sequence: CDR1 SGDLS, CDR2 YYNGEE. There are 16 residues in the CDR3. The CDR3 reads CASSVAGTSGTDTQYF. The CDR3 DNA reads TGTGCCAGCAGCGTAGCCGGAACTAGCGGCACAGATACGCAGTATTTT.

The chain has TRBV11-2 and TRBJ2-7, with D hard to call. Germline lookup yields CDR1 SGHAT and CDR2 FQNNGV. The CDR3 is 12 amino acids. V was pared by 1 base and J by 5 bases, with 6 bases between. CDR3 protein: CASSLALNEQYF. For the CDR3, the DNA is TGTGCCAGCAGCTTAGCTTTAAACGAGCAGTACTTC.

This sequence joins TRBV27 and TRBJ2-1; 12 bases are a match to TRBD2. Germline V CDR1 and CDR2: MNHEY, SMNVEV (reference sequence). CDR3 length equals 15 residues. The trim removed 6 bases at V and 7 bases at J, leaving 7 bases unmatched. The CDR3 sequence: CASRQTSGRRNEQFF. CDR3 sequence (DNA): TGTGCCAGCAGGCAAACTAGCGGGAGGAGGAATGAGCAGTTCTTC.

The V call is TRBV6-5, the J call TRBJ1-2, with D possibly matching TRBD1 (5 bases). CDR1 is MNHEY and CDR2 is SVGAGI in the germline V gene. V lost 2 bases to trimming and J lost 0 bases, with 13 bases between them. The CDR3 runs to 16 residues. CDR3 protein: CASSYNSQVANYGYTF. The DNA of the CDR3 is TGTGCCAGCAGTTACAACTCACAGGTAGCTAACTATGGCTACACCTTC.